This TCR beta chain was sequenced during a study of T-cell memory formation after mild COVID-19. TCRdb itself ran the 5' RACE reads through MiXCR, one entry per CDR3 protein. The table shows just over 300,000 distinct CDR3 sequences, with around 19% occurring only once. The CDR3 runs to 15 residues. V lost 0 bases and J 2 bases, leaving 11 bases between the germline ends. In germline, CDR1 is DFQATT, CDR2 SNEGSKA (reference sequence). The chain has TRBV20-1 and TRBJ1-5; D gene uncertain. The sample comprised PBMCs or a T cell subset sorted from them (not recorded which). The clonotype originates from a man aged 18 to 30 who had mild COVID-19 (a few samples of this study predate the infection). Cell type and time point are not known. CDR3: CSARDYYGGNQPQHF. For the CDR3, the DNA is TGCAGTGCTAGAGATTATTATGGAGGCAATCAGCCCCAGCATTTT.